This TCR beta chain is drawn from a study of cytomegalovirus exposure and HLA in healthy donors. CDR1 and CDR2 from the germline V gene are SGHTA and FQGNSA. With V trimmed by 5 bases and J by 2 bases, 13 bases remained unmatched. The CDR3 has 18 residues. On this clone: Antigen: not known.

This PCR relied on a set of 60 Vbeta primers and 13 Jbeta primers. Profiling relied on immunoSEQ multiplex PCR, and the TCRdb table lists in-frame clones only, not all of them. The data show approximately 90,000 clones, with 85% seen just once and 6.5% to 8.5% held by the top ten. Study-wide points: Another analysis was done later, and it associated approximately 18,000 TCR beta sequences with HLA alleles at 0.05 false discovery rate. For most TCR beta V segments, an earlier analysis put the productive rate at about 87% or about 30% of the time.

The rearrangement uses TRBV7-2 and TRBJ2-3; 10 bases align to TRBD2. The clonotype originates from a man aged 35-49 years in good health and CMV-seropositive. The specimen was PBMCs. This CDR3 is CASSRIAIAGGITDTQYF. The CDR3 DNA reads TGTGCCAGCAGCCGCATAGCGATAGCGGGGGGTATCACAGATACGCAGTATTTT.